This T cell receptor (beta chain) was captured by sequencing in a study of cytomegalovirus exposure and HLA in healthy donors (dated by TCRdb to the late 2010s). Background for the entire study: An earlier analysis of some 600 of the donors reported 250 to 350 Gb of sequence data and 117 million unique TCR beta sequences obtained from roughly 180 million T cells. About 300 gigabases of sequencing data and approximately 84 million unique TCR sequences were included in an early release covering 550 to 800 HLA-typed donors. Of the 300 to 500 genotyped donors, more than 75% were placed in the genetic ancestry cluster associated with self-reported Caucasian donors. The aim of the study was to test whether cataloging public T cell receptors could identify signatures of past pathogen exposure. The study profiled the T cell repertoires of about 640 subjects by immunosequencing and related them to cytomegalovirus serostatus. Along with the approximately 650-subject first cohort, a separate validation cohort of around 120 different subjects was used. To predict cytomegalovirus infection status, the study combined high-throughput TCR immunosequencing, statistical association of individual TCRs with disease status, and machine learning. A later analysis re-analyzed previously published TCR beta repertoires from hundreds of donors and added high-resolution HLA genotyping to study TCR occurrence patterns. In the later analysis, no new phenotypic data were used to find candidate immune exposures; instead, reliance was placed on TCR beta sequences and their occurrence across donors. An earlier analysis of 500 to 650 of the donors applied high-throughput TCR beta sequencing to assess whether each TCR beta V gene segment acted as functional or pseudogenic. Alongside the repertoire data, information on donor age, sex, ethnicity and CMV serostatus was compiled. A later genetic analysis used genome-wide SNP genotypes for about 65% of the roughly 670 donors, treating that subset as a discovery cohort. All discovery cohort repertoires had been generated on a single sequencing platform. Both class I and class II loci were covered by HLA typing, at four-digit resolution. The number of typed donors differed by locus: about 629-640 for A, B, C, DRB1 and DQB1; 522 for DQA1; approximately 610 for DPA1; and 450 to 480 for DPB1. About five DR-DQ haplotypes were treated as single units for association and clustering because of strong linkage in the cohort. Across some 400 genotyped donors of the cohort, an average of about 220,000 unique TCR beta nucleotide sequences per donor were sequenced, and 15% to 20% of those sequences were non-productive. Results the study describes overall, beyond this receptor: Because HLA typing was unavailable for some donors at each locus, only the typed subset was used in association tests. Only TCR beta chains were sequenced in this cohort, and the absence of alpha or paired-chain data limited detectable features. For the cohort, immune exposure information was limited to CMV serostatus. The classifier was reported to diagnose cytomegalovirus status with high specificity and sensitivity in both the original and validation cohorts. A later analysis reported that several top co-occurrence clusters appeared linked to parvovirus B19, influenza, CMV and Epstein-Barr virus. Across donors, most TCR sequences were observed very rarely, whereas some public TCRs were present in many individuals. The presence/absence analyses assumed that sequencing depth was roughly uniform across donors, and that assumption may not be true. Because the 87-base-pair reads could not distinguish some IMGT-functional V segments, including TRBV6-2 and TRBV6-3, those segments were excluded. A group of highly shared sequence variants was considered likely to be a technical artifact of the sequencing pipeline. In a later analysis, HLA-associated TCR beta chains were found to be more clonally expanded and to have lower generation probabilities than equally common non-associated chains. The authors suggested that the approach could potentially be generalized to other disease states and immunological phenotypes. Correlated functional status among segregating V segments might reflect linkage disequilibrium, but an unknown experimental factor could not be ruled out. A further reported finding was that TCR beta sequences accurately predicted the HLA-A and HLA-B alleles for most subjects in the first cohort. A total of about 180 TCR beta chains were listed by the study as associated with cytomegalovirus. In an earlier analysis of 587 of the donors, most TCR beta V segments appeared in productive rearrangements about 87% or about 30% of the time, broadly matching IMGT annotations. In vitro tests confirmed that a few of the cytomegalovirus-associated TCR beta chains recognize cytomegalovirus antigens. In a later analysis, TCR association rates were found to vary across HLA loci, with the most associated TCRs seen for DRB1 alleles and the fewest for HLA-C alleles. A later genetic analysis reported fewer N-insertions in productive TCRs among donors in an Asian-associated ancestry cluster than the roughly 700-donor mean. Specific HLA alleles were associated with roughly 16,000 TCR beta sequences at a false discovery rate of 0.05 in a later analysis. V-gene and J-gene trimming of TCR beta chains was associated with a missense DCLRE1C variant in a later genetic analysis, and the association was replicated in an independent cohort. The earlier analysis of approximately 590 of the donors excluded roughly 16 rarely observed V segments, including chromosome 9 orphons, because counts were too low. When HLA alleles, especially DR and DQ, strongly co-occurred, attributing TCR associations to individual alleles was difficult. According to a later analysis, most CMV-associated TCR beta chains appeared to be HLA-restricted, and the HLA associations seemed to be driven largely by CMV exposure.

With regard to this clone: The antigen it recognizes is unknown. Base qualities are missing; no much larger clone stands one base away.

The cohort consisted of 600 to 750 healthy bone marrow donors. At the time of sampling, all cohort members were nominally healthy, though unrecorded immune exposures were likely present. The donor tested CMV seronegative and was one of the 352 seronegative cohort members. Every donor gave a peripheral blood sample, and the peripheral blood mononuclear cells from that sample were used for TCR beta sequencing. Genomic DNA extraction from the blood cell samples was performed with the Qiagen DNeasy Blood Extraction Kit. From the germline V gene (reference sequence), CDR1 is SEHNR and CDR2 is FQNEAQ. Relative to germline, V is missing 1 base and J is missing 0 bases, with 6 bases of the junction outside any gene match. The CDR3 goes from the cysteine to the phenylalanine over 18 residues. Of the read, only the CDR3 DNA is kept; its 54 bases are in frame from base 1. Receptor amplification or capture employed the immunoSEQ multiplex PCR assay. The multiplex PCR relied on a mix of 60 forward primers for TCR Vbeta segments and 13 reverse primers for TCR Jbeta segments. A multiplex PCR assay on genomic DNA amplified the CDR3 region of rearranged TCR beta genes. The amplified TCR beta libraries were sequenced on the Illumina HiSeq System as 87-base-pair reads. Under the source paper's analysis protocol: In a later analysis, tens of millions of unique TCR beta chains were counted across the 650 to 700 repertoires, and approximately 9.9 million of these chains were shared by at least two donors. To remove PCR and sequencing errors, raw reads were error-corrected and collapsed into unique sequences using a nearest-neighbor algorithm that merged closely related sequences. To assign V, D and J gene segments, CDR3 sequences were aligned to IMGT reference sequences. Each retained sequence needed at least a six-nucleotide match to both a V gene segment and a J gene segment. A rearrangement counted as productive if the CDR3 had no stop codons and remained in frame with V and J, and every other rearrangement counted as non-productive. CDR3 was defined by IMGT convention, running from the second conserved V-encoded cysteine to the conserved J-encoded phenylalanine. The earlier analysis of about 590 of the donors excluded sequences that lacked an unambiguous match to a single V gene segment. In an earlier analysis of around 600 of the donors, V segments were called functional above 56.7% productive rearrangements and were called segregating when the between-donor standard deviation exceeded 5%. A statistical classification framework was developed to diagnose cytomegalovirus status using the catalog of TCR beta chain sequences. A later analysis assigned V and J genes by comparing TCR nucleotide sequences with IMGT/GENE-DB human TR gene sequences. Using the TCRdist pipeline, a later analysis assigned CDR3 sequences along with most-parsimonious VDJ recombination scenarios. A later analysis defined each TCR beta chain by its CDR3 amino acid sequence plus V-gene family, and excluded reads lacking a unique V-gene family. In a later analysis, fewer than 600 highly shared, low-generation-probability nucleotide sequences were removed to address suspected cross-contamination and a sequencing artifact. In a later analysis, a clonal expansion index was calculated for each public chain from normalized within-repertoire ranks of inferred template counts. In a later analysis, generation probabilities were computed using a VDJ recombination model fitted to out-of-frame rearrangements, and the results were checked against IGoR. Hypergeometric tests were used in a later analysis to score TCR-TCR, TCR-HLA and TCR-CMV co-occurrence, with a repertoire-size bias correction applied to the TCR pairs. A later analysis estimated false discovery rates by permuting HLA or CMV assignments 20 times. In a later analysis, co-occurring TCRs were grouped using DBSCAN, with TCRdist sequence similarity added in when clustering inside HLA-allele-positive subsets. Co-occurrence clustering excluded repertoires with fewer than 30,000 or more than 120,000 public chains, plus five with anomalous nucleotide sharing. This is the immuneACCESS table as TCRdb keeps it, with only in-frame sequences that have V and J called. A part of the clones is gone; compared with another copy, unresolved V genes explain less than half, and the rest is unexplained. V, J and clone size derive from that table, while D and trimming were established from the DNA sequence. The sample table contains more than 100,000 clones; only one count was recorded for around 66% of them. 2.5% to 4% of the sample is taken by the ten largest.

The sequence is built from TRBV7-9 and TRBJ2-6; 7 bases in the middle match TRBD1. Sample: PBMCs. The source is a woman aged 45-60 years in good health and CMV-seronegative. The CDR3 is CASSLVTGVLSGANVLTF. The sequenced DNA is TGTGCCAGCAGCTTAGTAACAGGGGTCCTCTCTGGGGCCAACGTCCTGACTTTC.